What follows describes a single T cell receptor beta chain. Antigen specificity is unknown. These data come from a study of vaccination effects on CD4 cells after COVID-19. About the study: BNT162b2 vaccine or mRNA-1273 vaccine was given to participants in two doses.

Libraries were prepared by immunoSEQ multiplex PCR; TCRdb keeps only in-frame clonotypes and omits some of them. The repertoire holds 25,000 to 30,000 clones, around 72% seen once, with 30% in the top ten. This CDR3 spans 15 amino acids. Trimming cost V 6 bases and J 4 bases, with 16 bases left between them. Per the germline V gene, CDR1 is MNHEY and CDR2 is SVGEGT. Antigen-specific CD4+ T cells were expanded (with viral peptide pools) by the ViraFEST assay ahead of sequencing. CD4+ T cells were isolated after approximately 10 days of culture. Nobody among the vaccine recipients had prior SARS-CoV-2 infection (nucleocapsid antibodies were negative). A half-medium replacement with IL-2 medium was carried out on days 3 and 7.

The J gene is TRBJ2-1, the V gene TRBV6-2 or TRBV6-3; a possible D gene is TRBD2 (6 bases). This receptor was identified in a human donor who received a COVID-19 vaccine. The source material was CD4+ T cells from PBMCs cultured with SARS-CoV-2 spike peptides, sampled before COVID-19 vaccination. DNA of the CDR3: TGTGCCAGCAGCCCCCTGCCGGGGAGGTACAATGAGCAGTTCTTC. Its protein product is CASSPLPGRYNEQFF.